The rows below give T cell receptor beta chains drawn from one sample of a study of T cells after yellow fever vaccination. Via MiXCR, TCRdb re-called the 5' RACE reads, giving one row per CDR3 protein. Of about 320,000 distinct CDR3 sequences listed, approximately 12% were seen once; the top ten hold about 3%. This specimen was CD4+ T cells sorted from PBMCs, taken 15 days after the yellow fever booster vaccination. The receptor set was obtained from a man younger than 35 who received the YFV17D yellow fever vaccine. Both conserved end residues are part of each CDR3. Fields, in order: CDR3 DNA, CDR3 protein, D gene, V gene, clone size, J gene. The D gene is left open where the match is weak. Only part of the rows carry a size: once, few, many, or a class if the clone is expanded.

DNA: TGCGCCAGCAGCTTGATGGGACAGGGAGTCGATGAGCAGTTCTTC
CDR3: CASSLMGQGVDEQFF
D: TRBD1
V: TRBV5-1
size: many
J: TRBJ2-1

DNA: TGTGCCAGCAGCGGGCCGTTGGGCCCGATGGGCACTGAAGCTTTCTTT
CDR3: CASSGPLGPMGTEAFF
D: NA
V: TRBV12-3/TRBV12-4
size: many
J: TRBJ1-1

DNA: TGTGCCAGCAGCCAAGATCGGGGACAAATCTACGAGCAGTACTTC
CDR3: CASSQDRGQIYEQYF
D: NA
V: TRBV3-1
size: NA
J: TRBJ2-7

DNA: TGTGCCAGCAGCCGAACTAGCGGCCGCACAGATACGCAGTATTTT
CDR3: CASSRTSGRTDTQYF
D: TRBD2
V: TRBV6-4
size: NA
J: TRBJ2-3

DNA: TGTGCCATCAGAGCGGGACAGGGGGGTTCACCCCTCCACTTT
CDR3: CAIRAGQGGSPLHF
D: TRBD1
V: TRBV10-3
size: few
J: TRBJ1-6

DNA: TGTGCCAGCAGGTCCGACAGGGGGGACACCTATGGCTACACCTTC
CDR3: CASRSDRGDTYGYTF
D: TRBD1
V: TRBV6-5
size: NA
J: TRBJ1-2

DNA: TGCGCCAGCGGGCCGTTGAACAGTCCAGCTTTCTTT
CDR3: CASGPLNSPAFF
D: NA
V: TRBV5-1
size: NA
J: TRBJ1-1

DNA: TGTGCCAGCAGCCAGGGAAACGACAATCAGCCCCAGCATTTT
CDR3: CASSQGNDNQPQHF
D: NA
V: TRBV7-2
size: NA
J: TRBJ1-5

DNA: TGTGCCAGCAGCCAAGACGGACAGCTCTATGGCTACACCTTC
CDR3: CASSQDGQLYGYTF
D: NA
V: TRBV3-1
size: NA
J: TRBJ1-2

DNA: TGTGCCAGCAGTCTCAAGATCGGGGATGGCTATGGCTACACCTTC
CDR3: CASSLKIGDGYGYTF
D: NA
V: TRBV6-5
size: few
J: TRBJ1-2

DNA: TGCAGTGCTGAGAAGGGACAGAACAATGAGCAGTTCTTC
CDR3: CSAEKGQNNEQFF
D: TRBD1
V: TRBV20-1
size: few
J: TRBJ2-1

DNA: TGCGCCAGCAGCCAAGCGGGGGGACAGGAGAATGAAAAACTGTTTTTT
CDR3: CASSQAGGQENEKLFF
D: TRBD1
V: TRBV4-3
size: many
J: TRBJ1-4

DNA: TGTGCCAGCAGCTTAGTAGCGCCCGGGAATCAGCCCCAGCATTTT
CDR3: CASSLVAPGNQPQHF
D: NA
V: TRBV7-2
size: NA
J: TRBJ1-5

DNA: TGTGCCAGCAGCTTAGGGGTGAGCGGGGGACTCCAAGAGACCCAGTACTTC
CDR3: CASSLGVSGGLQETQYF
D: TRBD2
V: TRBV7-9
size: NA
J: TRBJ2-5

DNA: TGTGCCAGCAGCCTGTGGGCCCGTGACGGCGGGGAGCTGTTTTTT
CDR3: CASSLWARDGGELFF
D: NA
V: TRBV5-5
size: NA
J: TRBJ2-2

DNA: TGTGCCAGCAGCCCAGTCACAGATACGCAGTATTTT
CDR3: CASSPVTDTQYF
D: NA
V: TRBV7-2
size: NA
J: TRBJ2-3

DNA: TGCGCCAGCAGCGAGGGTTTCGGTAATGAAAAACTGTTTTTT
CDR3: CASSEGFGNEKLFF
D: NA
V: TRBV5-1
size: NA
J: TRBJ1-4

DNA: TGTGCCAGCAGGGGGGCGCCTGGAAACACCATATATTTT
CDR3: CASRGAPGNTIYF
D: NA
V: TRBV12-3/TRBV12-4
size: NA
J: TRBJ1-3

DNA: TGTGCCAGCAGCCAAGGGAGGACTAGCGGGCGACAAGAGACCCAGTACTTC
CDR3: CASSQGRTSGRQETQYF
D: TRBD2
V: TRBV4-2
size: NA
J: TRBJ2-5

DNA: TGTGCCAGCAGCGTAGGAGGGGGCAATGGGGCCAACGTCCTGACTTTC
CDR3: CASSVGGGNGANVLTF
D: TRBD1
V: TRBV9
size: NA
J: TRBJ2-6

DNA: TGTGCCAGCAGTGGGGGGCACAGCACAGATACGCAGTATTTT
CDR3: CASSGGHSTDTQYF
D: NA
V: TRBV12-3/TRBV12-4
size: many
J: TRBJ2-3

DNA: TGCGCCAGCAGCGCCGACCAGGGGGCCAGCTATGGCTACACCTTC
CDR3: CASSADQGASYGYTF
D: TRBD1
V: TRBV4-1
size: NA
J: TRBJ1-2

DNA: TGTGCCACCCTTAAGGGGTACACCGGGGAGCTGTTTTTT
CDR3: CATLKGYTGELFF
D: NA
V: TRBV12-3/TRBV12-4
size: few
J: TRBJ2-2

DNA: TGTGCCAGCAGTCCCGGACGAAGGAGTTCACCCCTCCACTTT
CDR3: CASSPGRRSSPLHF
D: NA
V: TRBV28
size: NA
J: TRBJ1-6

DNA: TGTGCCAGCAGTCCCTTTCCGGGACCCAACGTTGATACGCAGTATTTT
CDR3: CASSPFPGPNVDTQYF
D: NA
V: TRBV6-2/TRBV6-3
size: NA
J: TRBJ2-3

DNA: TGCGCCAGCAGCCGGGGGTTCAATCAGCCCCAGCATTTT
CDR3: CASSRGFNQPQHF
D: NA
V: TRBV4-3
size: NA
J: TRBJ1-5

DNA: TGCGCCAGCAGCCAAGATGTCGAGGGGTGGGAGACCCAGTACTTC
CDR3: CASSQDVEGWETQYF
D: NA
V: TRBV4-3
size: few
J: TRBJ2-5

DNA: TGTGCCACCAGTGACCCCCACAGGGGGACTGAAGCTTTCTTT
CDR3: CATSDPHRGTEAFF
D: TRBD1
V: TRBV24-1
size: few
J: TRBJ1-1

DNA: TGTGCCAGTTCGGCGGGCCCCTCTTACTATGGCTACACCTTC
CDR3: CASSAGPSYYGYTF
D: NA
V: TRBV6-5
size: many
J: TRBJ1-2

DNA: TGCAGCGCCACGTCGGCAGCTAACACCGGGGAGCTGTTTTTT
CDR3: CSATSAANTGELFF
D: NA
V: TRBV29-1
size: many
J: TRBJ2-2

DNA: TGCAGTGCTAGAGATGCGGCGGGCAGAAAAGATGAGCAGTTCTTC
CDR3: CSARDAAGRKDEQFF
D: NA
V: TRBV20-1
size: NA
J: TRBJ2-1

DNA: TGCAGTGCTGGATGGGACAGGGTTTCCCAGCCCCAGCATTTT
CDR3: CSAGWDRVSQPQHF
D: TRBD1
V: TRBV20-1
size: few
J: TRBJ1-5

DNA: TGTGCCTCCCAGGGCACAGGCACAGATACGCAGTATTTT
CDR3: CASQGTGTDTQYF
D: NA
V: TRBV24-1
size: many
J: TRBJ2-3

DNA: TGTGCCAGCAGCCCCCGACAGGGAAGTGATGAAAAACTGTTTTTT
CDR3: CASSPRQGSDEKLFF
D: TRBD1
V: TRBV7-2
size: NA
J: TRBJ1-4

DNA: TGCGCCAGCAGCCCCTCAAACACCGGGGAGCTGTTTTTT
CDR3: CASSPSNTGELFF
D: NA
V: TRBV5-1
size: once
J: TRBJ2-2

DNA: TGCAGCATTGACAGGAAAGATACGCAGTATTTT
CDR3: CSIDRKDTQYF
D: NA
V: TRBV29-1
size: many
J: TRBJ2-3

DNA: TGTGCCAGCAGCTTAGTAGGCGGGGGGGTCGGCAATGAGCAGTTCTTC
CDR3: CASSLVGGGVGNEQFF
D: TRBD2
V: TRBV7-8
size: few
J: TRBJ2-1

DNA: TGCGCCAGCACCCCAGGGGCCACGCGGACTGAAGCTTTCTTT
CDR3: CASTPGATRTEAFF
D: NA
V: TRBV5-1
size: few
J: TRBJ1-1

DNA: TGTGCCAGCAGCTTTACTAGCGCATATGAGCAGTTCTTC
CDR3: CASSFTSAYEQFF
D: TRBD2
V: TRBV7-6
size: few
J: TRBJ2-1

DNA: TGTGCCAGTAGTACGGGACTAGCGGCGACCTACGAGCAGTACTTC
CDR3: CASSTGLAATYEQYF
D: TRBD2
V: TRBV19
size: few
J: TRBJ2-7

DNA: TGTGCCAGCAGCTTAACAGGGACAAACACCGGGGAGCTGTTTTTT
CDR3: CASSLTGTNTGELFF
D: NA
V: TRBV7-3
size: NA
J: TRBJ2-2

DNA: TGTGCCATCAGTGGTGTCGGTCGGCGATATGGCTACACCTTC
CDR3: CAISGVGRRYGYTF
D: NA
V: TRBV10-3
size: few
J: TRBJ1-2

DNA: TGTGCCAGCAGCCCACCAGGGGAAGGCTACACCTTC
CDR3: CASSPPGEGYTF
D: NA
V: TRBV7-9
size: NA
J: TRBJ1-2

DNA: TGTGCCAGCAGTTTATGGGGAGGGGGGTATGTCGAAAAACTGTTTTTT
CDR3: CASSLWGGGYVEKLFF
D: NA
V: TRBV27
size: few
J: TRBJ1-4

DNA: TGTGCCAGCAGCCTTATTCGAGGGGCAATAGGTAATGAGCAGTTCTTC
CDR3: CASSLIRGAIGNEQFF
D: NA
V: TRBV7-8
size: NA
J: TRBJ2-1